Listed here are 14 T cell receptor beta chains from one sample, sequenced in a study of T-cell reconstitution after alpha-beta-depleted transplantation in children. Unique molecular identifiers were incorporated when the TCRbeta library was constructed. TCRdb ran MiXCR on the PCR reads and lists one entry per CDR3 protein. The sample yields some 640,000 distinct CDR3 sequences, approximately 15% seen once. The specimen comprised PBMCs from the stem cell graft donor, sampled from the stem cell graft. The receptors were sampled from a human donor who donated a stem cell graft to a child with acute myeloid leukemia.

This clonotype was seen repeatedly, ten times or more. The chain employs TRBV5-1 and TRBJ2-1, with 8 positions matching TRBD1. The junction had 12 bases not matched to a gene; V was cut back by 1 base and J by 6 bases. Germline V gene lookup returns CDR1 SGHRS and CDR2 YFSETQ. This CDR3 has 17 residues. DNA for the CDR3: TGCGCCAGCAGCTTGCGGGGAGGACAGGGAGTGTTCAATGAGCAGTTCTTC. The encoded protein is CASSLRGGQGVFNEQFF.

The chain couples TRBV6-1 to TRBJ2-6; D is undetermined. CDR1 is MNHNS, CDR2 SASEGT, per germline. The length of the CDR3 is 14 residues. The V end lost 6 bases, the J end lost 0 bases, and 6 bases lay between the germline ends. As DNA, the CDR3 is TGTGCCAGCAGGACCCCCTCTGGGGCCAACGTCCTGACTTTC. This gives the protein CASRTPSGANVLTF.

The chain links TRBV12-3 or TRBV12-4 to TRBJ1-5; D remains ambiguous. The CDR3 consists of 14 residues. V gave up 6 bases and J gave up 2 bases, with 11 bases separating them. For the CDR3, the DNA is TGTGCCAGCAGCTACCACAGTGGCAATCAGCCCCAGCATTTT. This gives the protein CASSYHSGNQPQHF.

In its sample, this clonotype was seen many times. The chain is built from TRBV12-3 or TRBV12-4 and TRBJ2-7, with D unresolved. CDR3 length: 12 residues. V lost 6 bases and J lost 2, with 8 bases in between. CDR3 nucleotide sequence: TGTGCCAGCAGCCCCCGCACCTACGAGCAGTACTTC. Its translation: CASSPRTYEQYF.

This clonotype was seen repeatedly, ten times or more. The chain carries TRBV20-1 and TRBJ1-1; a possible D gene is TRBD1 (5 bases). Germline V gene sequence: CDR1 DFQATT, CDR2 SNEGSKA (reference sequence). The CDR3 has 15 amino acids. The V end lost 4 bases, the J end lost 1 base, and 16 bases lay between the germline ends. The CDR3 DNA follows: TGCAGTGCTATCCGCCAGACGCAGGGGAACACTGAAGCTTTCTTT. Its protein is CSAIRQTQGNTEAFF.

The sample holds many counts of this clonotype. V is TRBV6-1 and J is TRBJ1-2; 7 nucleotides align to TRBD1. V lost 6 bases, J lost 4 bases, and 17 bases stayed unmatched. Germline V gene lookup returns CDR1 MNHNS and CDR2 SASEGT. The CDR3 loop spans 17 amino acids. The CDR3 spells CASRKLGGTAPPYGYTF. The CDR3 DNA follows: TGTGCCAGCAGGAAGCTGGGGGGGACAGCACCCCCCTATGGCTACACCTTC.

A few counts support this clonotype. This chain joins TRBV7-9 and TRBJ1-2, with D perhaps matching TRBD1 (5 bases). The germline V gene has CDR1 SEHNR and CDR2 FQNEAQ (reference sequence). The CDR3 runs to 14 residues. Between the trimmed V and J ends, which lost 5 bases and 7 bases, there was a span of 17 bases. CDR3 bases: TGTGCCAGCAGCCCTGAGGTGGGGGTGAGTGGCTACACCTTC. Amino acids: CASSPEVGVSGYTF.

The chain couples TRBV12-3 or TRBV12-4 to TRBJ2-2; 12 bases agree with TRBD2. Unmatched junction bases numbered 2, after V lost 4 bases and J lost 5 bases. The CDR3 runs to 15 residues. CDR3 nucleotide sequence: TGTGCCAGCAGTTCCGGGACTAGCGGGACCGGGGAGCTGTTTTTT. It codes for CASSSGTSGTGELFF.

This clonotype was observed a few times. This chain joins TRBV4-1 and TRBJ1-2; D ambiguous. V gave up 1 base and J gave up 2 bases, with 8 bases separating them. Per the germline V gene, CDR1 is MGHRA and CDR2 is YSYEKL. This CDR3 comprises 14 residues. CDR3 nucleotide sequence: TGCGCCAGCAGCCAAGTGGCAAAGAACTATGGCTACACCTTC. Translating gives CASSQVAKNYGYTF.

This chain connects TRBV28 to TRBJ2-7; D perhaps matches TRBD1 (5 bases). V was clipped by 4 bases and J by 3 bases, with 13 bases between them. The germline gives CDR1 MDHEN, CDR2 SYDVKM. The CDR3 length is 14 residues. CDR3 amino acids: CASSSGDSFYEQYV. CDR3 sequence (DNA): TGTGCCAGCAGTTCAGGTGACAGCTTCTACGAGCAGTACGTC.

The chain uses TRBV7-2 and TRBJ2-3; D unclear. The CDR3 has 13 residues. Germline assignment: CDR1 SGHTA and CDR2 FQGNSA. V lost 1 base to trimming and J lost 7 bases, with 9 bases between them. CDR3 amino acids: CASSLVYENTQYF. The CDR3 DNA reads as TGTGCCAGCAGCTTAGTTTACGAAAATACGCAGTATTTT.

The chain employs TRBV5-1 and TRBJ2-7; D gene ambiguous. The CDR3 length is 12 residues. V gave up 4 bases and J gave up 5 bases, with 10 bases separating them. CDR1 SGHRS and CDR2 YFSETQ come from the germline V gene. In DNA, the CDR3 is TGCGCCAGCAGCCCCAACTATCACGAGCAGTACTTC. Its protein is CASSPNYHEQYF.

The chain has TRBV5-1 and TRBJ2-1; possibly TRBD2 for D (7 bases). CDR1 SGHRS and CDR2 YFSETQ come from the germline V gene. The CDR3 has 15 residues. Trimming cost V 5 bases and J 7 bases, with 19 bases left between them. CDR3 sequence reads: CASSPGGPIGNEQFF. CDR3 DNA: TGCGCCAGCAGTCCGGGGGGCCCTATTGGGAATGAGCAGTTCTTC.

The CDR3 DNA reads TGTGCCAGCAGCTCCTACGGGGGGCTCAATTCACCCCTCCACTTT. As protein: CASSSYGGLNSPLHF. The rearrangement uses TRBV4-2 and TRBJ1-6; TRBD1 is a possible D gene (6 bases). The germline CDR1 and CDR2 sequences are LGHNA and YNFKEQ. Trimming left V 5 bases short and J 7 bases short, with 15 bases between. The CDR3 spans 15 residues.